Listed here are 29 T cell receptor beta chains from one sample, sequenced in a study of human T cells and chemical hapten exposure. TCRdb passed the RACE reads through MiXCR, listing each CDR3 protein once. The table records 95,000 to 150,000 distinct CDR3 sequences, about 11% of them present only once. Time point here: patch test 3, about 24 weeks after DPC sensitization. Noted treatment: therapeutic diphenylcyclopropenone sensitization with weekly scalp DPC. Sample: whole blood, taken in connection with sensitization to the hapten diphenylcyclopropenone (DPC). All receptors come from a woman between 50 and 59 years old with alopecia areata. Some clones in this sample may be carry-over from other donors' samples.

This clonotype was counted only a few times. The chain combines TRBV12-3 or TRBV12-4 with TRBJ2-7, with 7 bases fitting TRBD1. The trim removed 5 bases at V and 4 bases at J, leaving 8 bases unmatched. CDR3 length equals 14 residues. CDR3 protein: CASSRGQVGYEQYF. CDR3 bases: TGTGCCAGCAGTCGAGGACAGGTCGGTTACGAGCAGTACTTC.

This clonotype was counted at least ten times. The chain employs TRBV6-5 and TRBJ2-7, with no clear D. Per the germline V gene, CDR1 is MNHEY and CDR2 is SVGAGI. The CDR3 sequence is 12 residues long. The V end lost 0 bases, the J end lost 5 bases, and 5 bases lay between the germline ends. The CDR3 sequence: CASSYSNHEQYF. Written as DNA, the CDR3 is TGTGCCAGCAGTTACTCGAACCACGAGCAGTACTTC.

This clonotype was seen repeatedly, ten times or more. This chain connects TRBV4-2 to TRBJ2-1; unclear D gene. The CDR3 has 13 amino acids. Per the germline V gene, CDR1 is LGHNA and CDR2 is YNFKEQ. V lost 0 bases and J lost 6, with 6 bases in between. CDR3 residues: CASSQDSGNEQFF. The DNA for the CDR3 is TGTGCCAGCAGCCAAGATTCCGGCAATGAGCAGTTCTTC.

Many counts were recorded for this clonotype. The rearrangement links TRBV12-3 or TRBV12-4 to TRBJ1-5; D is uncertain. The ends were cut back, 1 base at V and 5 bases at J, with 3 bases in the middle. The CDR3 sequence is 12 residues long. This CDR3 is CASSLGDQPQHF. DNA of the CDR3: TGTGCCAGCAGTTTAGGGGATCAGCCCCAGCATTTT.

This clonotype was seen many times. The chain links TRBV6-5 to TRBJ2-3; 10 nucleotides match TRBD2. V lost 0 bases and J lost 0; bases outside the gene matches: 3. From germline, CDR1 is MNHEY and CDR2 SVGAGI. CDR3 length: 17 residues. DNA for the CDR3: TGTGCCAGCAGTTACTCGAAAGCGGGAGGGAGCACAGATACGCAGTATTTT. Protein: CASSYSKAGGSTDTQYF.

This clonotype was observed once. The chain links TRBV7-9 to TRBJ2-1; no clear D. The CDR3 totals 13 residues. With 5 bases removed from V and 6 bases from J, the gap between germline ends came to 11 bases. CDR1 is SEHNR, CDR2 FQNEAQ, per germline (reference sequence). CDR3 sequence: CASSRGPLNEQFF. The DNA of the CDR3 is TGTGCCAGCAGCCGTGGGCCTCTCAATGAGCAGTTCTTC.

V and J are TRBV5-4 and TRBJ2-2; no clear D gene. With 6 bases removed from V and 0 bases from J, the gap between germline ends came to 12 bases. The germline V gene has CDR1 SGHNT and CDR2 YYREEE (reference sequence). CDR3 size: 15 residues. The CDR3 bases are TGTGCCAGCATCCTGGACGCGTCGAACACCGGGGAGCTGTTTTTT. Translating gives CASILDASNTGELFF. Looking up the rest from reference TRBV5-4 and TRBJ2-2 gives the full variable domain: ETGVTQSPTHLIKTRGQQVTLRCSSQSGHNTVSWYQQALGQGPQFIFQYYREEENGRGNFPPRFSGLQFPNYSSELNVNALELDDSALYLCASILDASNTGELFFGEGSRLTVL.

This clonotype was seen a handful of times. The chain recombines TRBV29-1 with TRBJ2-7, with 10 bases fitting TRBD2. Germline CDR1 and CDR2: SQVTM and ANQGSEA. V dropped 7 bases and J dropped 0; count of bases not matched to a gene: 6. The CDR3 is made up of 14 amino acids. The CDR3 loop is CSALASGSSYEQYF. The CDR3 DNA reads TGCAGCGCCCTAGCTAGCGGGAGCTCCTACGAGCAGTACTTC.

In its sample, this clonotype was seen a few times. The gene calls are TRBV10-1 and TRBJ2-7; D unclear. There are 13 residues in the CDR3. Germline V gene lookup returns CDR1 WNHNN and CDR2 SYGVQD (reference sequence). The V end was cut by 2 bases, the J end by 2 bases, with 7 bases between. The CDR3 DNA sequence: TGCGCCAGCAGTGAGGGTCAGACCTACGAGCAGTACTTC. This sequence encodes CASSEGQTYEQYF.

This chain connects TRBV29-1 to TRBJ2-3; D assignment may be TRBD1 or TRBD2 (5 bases each). The germline V gene encodes CDR1 SQVTM and CDR2 ANQGSEA. The CDR3 totals 13 residues. V lost 6 bases to trimming and J lost 5 bases, with 15 bases between them. The CDR3 loop reads CSVKGRHGDTQYF. The CDR3 nucleotides are TGCAGCGTGAAGGGACGTCACGGAGATACGCAGTATTTT.

The chain links TRBV6-5 to TRBJ2-1, with 7 bases matching TRBD1. J lost 2 bases, V lost 5 bases, and 6 bases had no gene match. There are 15 residues in the CDR3. Germline assignment: CDR1 MNHEY and CDR2 SVGAGI. The CDR3 nucleotides are TGTGCCAGCAGTCCTAGGGGGCTGACCTACAATGAGCAGTTCTTC. Translated: CASSPRGLTYNEQFF.

The chain recombines TRBV20-1 with TRBJ2-7, with TRBD2 matching over 7 bases. In germline, CDR1 is DFQATT, CDR2 SNEGSKA (reference sequence). Trimming cost V 6 bases and J 3 bases; bases outside gene matches: 17. The length of the CDR3 is 16 residues. As DNA, the CDR3 is TGCAGTGCCATGCAGAGAGGGGATAGCGGGTTCTACGAGCAGTACTTC. Protein sequence: CSAMQRGDSGFYEQYF.

This chain connects TRBV5-1 to TRBJ2-3; a possible D gene is TRBD1 (5 bases). The length of the CDR3 is 14 residues. Trimming took off 7 bases at V and 2 bases at J, with 14 bases between the two ends. Germline V gene sequence: CDR1 SGHRS, CDR2 YFSETQ. The CDR3 DNA is TGCGCCAGCTCGGACACGCTAAACACAGATACGCAGTATTTT. This sequence encodes CASSDTLNTDTQYF. The full variable domain, in which reference TRBV5-1 and TRBJ2-3 provide the parts outside the CDR3, is KAGVTQTPRYLIKTRGQQVTLSCSPISGHRSVSWYQQTPGQGLQFLFEYFSETQRNKGNFPGRFSGRQFSNSRSEMNVSTLELGDSALYLCASSDTLNTDTQYFGPGTRLTVL.

This sequence joins TRBV7-6 and TRBJ1-2, with 10 bases that match TRBD1. The J segment lost 8 bases and the V segment lost 1 base, leaving 7 bases of the junction unmatched. CDR3 length: 15 amino acids. CDR1 and CDR2 from the germline V gene are SGHVS and FNYEAQ. CDR3: CASSLEGTGVGGYTF. CDR3 DNA sequence: TGTGCCAGCAGCTTAGAAGGGACAGGGGTAGGAGGCTACACCTTC. The full variable domain, rest sourced from reference TRBV7-6 and TRBJ1-2, is GAGVSQSPRYKVTKRGQDVALRCDPISGHVSLYWYRQALGQGPEFLTYFNYEAQQDKSGLPNDRFSAERPEGSISTLTIQRTEQRDSAMYRCASSLEGTGVGGYTFGSGTRLTVV.

This chain uses TRBV29-1 with TRBJ1-2; unclear D gene. The CDR3 is made up of 12 amino acids. The germline CDR1 and CDR2 sequences are SQVTM and ANQGSEA. The CDR3 sequence is CTILRANYGYTF. As DNA, the CDR3 is TGCACCATCTTAAGGGCAAACTATGGCTACACCTTC.

This chain joins TRBV12-3 or TRBV12-4 and TRBJ1-2; D is possibly TRBD1 (5 bases). The CDR3 spans 14 residues. Trimming stripped 6 bases from V and 4 bases from J, with 15 bases between. In DNA, the CDR3 is TGTGCCAGCAGACCACCGGGACTCGGCTATGGCTACACCTTC. Translation gives CASRPPGLGYGYTF.

This chain uses TRBV20-1 with TRBJ2-3; D might be TRBD1 (5 bases). With 6 bases removed from V and 0 bases from J, the gap between germline ends came to 13 bases. This CDR3 spans 14 amino acids. Looked up from germline, CDR1 is DFQATT and CDR2 is SNEGSKA (reference sequence). CDR3 loop: CSAPRQTSTDTQYF. CDR3 sequence (DNA): TGCAGTGCCCCTAGACAGACTAGCACAGATACGCAGTATTTT.

The V gene is TRBV18, the J gene TRBJ2-3, with 12 nucleotides matching TRBD2. Per germline, CDR1 KGHSH and CDR2 LQKENI. The CDR3 runs to 16 residues. Unmatched junction bases numbered 6, after V lost 4 bases and J lost 4 bases. The CDR3 nucleotides read TGTGCCAGCTCACTACTAGCGGGAGGTGATGCAGATACGCAGTATTTT. Protein product: CASSLLAGGDADTQYF.

V and J are TRBV4-3 and TRBJ2-7; D gene ambiguous. The germline V gene has CDR1 LGHNA and CDR2 YSLEER. Deletions cut 3 bases from V and 6 bases from J, with 9 bases between. This CDR3 has 12 amino acids. CDR3 sequence reads: CASSQGHTEQYF. CDR3 sequence (DNA): TGCGCCAGCAGCCAGGGTCACACCGAGCAGTACTTC.

There are a few counts of this clonotype. The chain carries TRBV3-1 and TRBJ2-7; TRBD2 is a possible D gene (5 bases). The CDR3 extends over 15 amino acids. The germline V gene has CDR1 LGHDT and CDR2 YNNKEL (reference sequence). V was shortened by 0 bases and J by 2 bases, with 11 bases between the two germline ends. The CDR3 DNA reads as TGTGCCAGCAGCCAAGACCCCGCGAGGGCCTACGAGCAGTACTTC. As protein: CASSQDPARAYEQYF.

The chain links TRBV9 to TRBJ1-1, with a possible D match to TRBD1 (5 bases). Germline assignment: CDR1 SGDLS and CDR2 YYNGEE. This CDR3 contains 14 residues. Deletions cut 0 bases from V and 3 bases from J, with 9 bases between. CDR3 protein: CASSVVGDDTEAFF. The DNA of the CDR3 is TGTGCCAGCAGCGTAGTGGGGGACGACACTGAAGCTTTCTTT.

This chain joins TRBV12-3 or TRBV12-4 and TRBJ2-3, with 10 bases matching TRBD2. The CDR3 consists of 15 residues. V was clipped by 3 bases and J by 1 base; unmatched bases: 1. This CDR3 reads CASSFTSGGTDTQYF. CDR3 DNA: TGTGCCAGCAGTTTCACTAGCGGGGGCACAGATACGCAGTATTTT.

The rearrangement joins TRBV20-1 to TRBJ2-5, with D perhaps matching TRBD1 or TRBD2 (6 bases each). The CDR3 extends over 13 amino acids. Per the germline V gene, CDR1 is DFQATT and CDR2 is SNEGSKA (reference sequence). V was cut by 0 bases and J by 7 bases, with 12 bases left in between. Here the CDR3 DNA reads TGCAGTGCTAGAGAAAAGGAGGGGGTGACCCAGTACTTC. This codes for CSAREKEGVTQYF.

This chain uses TRBV10-3 with TRBJ1-6; D is possibly TRBD1 (6 bases). Germline-derived CDR1 and CDR2 are ENHRY and SYGVKD. Trimming removed 0 bases from V and 7 bases from J, with 13 bases in between. The CDR3 runs to 16 residues. This CDR3 is CAISESTGSRNSPLHF. The CDR3 DNA sequence: TGTGCCATCAGTGAGTCGACAGGATCTAGAAATTCACCCCTCCACTTT.

This clonotype has only a few counts. The chain is built from TRBV10-3 and TRBJ1-1; D is possibly TRBD1 (5 bases). Per germline, CDR1 ENHRY and CDR2 SYGVKD. Trimming removed 5 bases from V and 4 bases from J, with 14 bases in between. The CDR3 is 14 amino acids. The CDR3 loop reads CAISLPGGATEAFF. The CDR3 nucleotides are TGTGCCATCAGTCTGCCGGGTGGGGCCACTGAAGCTTTCTTT.

This chain joins TRBV28 and TRBJ1-1, with D uncertain. CDR3 size: 13 residues. Germline CDR1 MDHEN, CDR2 SYDVKM. V was pared by 6 bases and J by 5 bases, with 13 bases between. In DNA form, the CDR3 reads TGTGCCAGCAGACCCCCCCCGGGGACTGAAGCTTTCTTT. Protein product: CASRPPPGTEAFF.

This chain uses TRBV20-1 with TRBJ1-4; possibly TRBD1 for D (6 bases). Germline loops: CDR1 DFQATT, CDR2 SNEGSKA (reference sequence). V gave up 1 base and J gave up 2 bases, with 14 bases separating them. The length of the CDR3 is 16 residues. In DNA form, the CDR3 reads TGCAGTGCTAGAGCCCTCCAGGGGACGACTAATGAAAAACTGTTTTTT. Amino acid sequence: CSARALQGTTNEKLFF.

This clonotype has just a few counts. This rearrangement joins TRBV6-6 to TRBJ2-7; perhaps TRBD2 as D (5 bases). CDR3 length: 16 amino acids. V was shortened by 6 bases and J by 2 bases, with 20 bases between the two germline ends. Germline CDR1 MNHNY, CDR2 SVGAGI (reference sequence). CDR3 DNA sequence: TGTGCCAGCAGACGAGGCCCTATTACCGGGGCCTACGAGCAGTACTTC. This gives the protein CASRRGPITGAYEQYF.

The sample holds many counts of this clonotype. The rearrangement joins TRBV7-2 to TRBJ2-7; 10 bases align to TRBD1. This CDR3 is built from 15 residues. The germline gives CDR1 SGHTA, CDR2 FQGNSA. Losses at the gene ends were 4 bases for V and 1 base for J; bases not matched to a gene: 4. The CDR3 loop reads CASSWDRGASYEQYF. The DNA for the CDR3 is TGTGCCAGCAGCTGGGACAGGGGTGCATCCTACGAGCAGTACTTC. The full variable domain, in which reference TRBV7-2 and TRBJ2-7 provide the parts outside the CDR3, is GAGVSQSPSNKVTEKGKDVELRCDPISGHTALYWYRQSLGQGLEFLIYFQGNSAPDKSGLPSDRFSAERTGGSVSTLTIQRTQQEDSAVYLCASSWDRGASYEQYFGPGTRLTVT.